The sequence of this T cell receptor (beta chain) was determined in a study of T cell changes during pregnancy in multiple sclerosis. This table comes from immunoSEQ multiplex PCR, and its TCRdb copy is limited to in-frame clones, with some not included. The sample has tens of thousands of clones; more than 75% are singletons. Sequenced material: peripheral blood, taken in the third trimester of pregnancy. The TCR sequence derives from a female donor in good health, enrolled as a control in a pregnancy study.

The CDR3 is CASSRIQGVSSYNEQFF. The CDR3 nucleotides read TGTGCCAGCAGCCGGATACAGGGGGTCAGCTCCTACAATGAGCAGTTCTTC. V gene TRBV7-9 combines with J gene TRBJ2-1; 8 positions match TRBD1. The CDR3 has 17 amino acids. The germline CDR1 and CDR2 sequences are SEHNR and FQNEAQ (reference sequence). J gave up 0 bases and V 5 bases, and 9 bases lay outside the gene matches.